These 21 T cell receptor beta chains were all obtained from the same sample, sequenced in a study of cytomegalovirus exposure and HLA in healthy donors. Amplification used 60 Vbeta primers and 13 Jbeta primers. TCRdb keeps only in-frame clones here, not all; method: immunoSEQ multiplex PCR. The sample yields 110,000 or so clones, over 70% seen once. Sequencing was carried out using PBMCs. The receptors derive from a man aged 30-40 years in good health and CMV-seronegative.

The V call is TRBV5-6, the J call TRBJ2-3; D is possibly TRBD2 (6 bases). The germline V gene encodes CDR1 SGHDT and CDR2 YYEEEE. This CDR3 is 15 amino acids long. Trimming removed 1 base at V and 0 bases at J, with 9 bases between. The CDR3 sequence is CASSLRAGSTDTQYF. CDR3 in DNA: TGTGCCAGCAGCTTGCGCGCGGGAAGCACAGATACGCAGTATTTT.

The rearrangement uses TRBV7-9 and TRBJ1-5, with D unclear. From germline, CDR1 is SEHNR and CDR2 FQNEAQ (reference sequence). The ends were cut back, 5 bases at V and 5 bases at J, with 13 bases in the middle. The CDR3 covers 14 residues. Here the CDR3 reads CASSATDSHQPQHF. The CDR3 nucleotides are TGTGCCAGCAGCGCAACAGATTCTCATCAGCCCCAGCATTTT.

The genes are TRBV30 and TRBJ1-3, with TRBD1 as a possible D gene (6 bases). CDR1 and CDR2 from the germline V gene are GTSNPN and SVGIG (reference sequence). V shed 3 bases and J shed 0 bases, with 15 bases lying between them. This CDR3 has 16 amino acids. The CDR3 nucleotides read TGTGCCTGGAGCCGGAGGGGGGGGTTCTCTGGAAACACCATATATTTT. Encoded protein: CAWSRRGGFSGNTIYF.

CDR3 DNA sequence: TGTGCCAGCTGGGCTAGCGGGATAAATCATGAGCAGTTCTTC. Its translation is CASWASGINHEQFF. The chain combines TRBV28 with TRBJ2-1, with TRBD2 matching 9 bases. The CDR3 sequence is 14 residues long. Germline V gene lookup returns CDR1 MDHEN and CDR2 SYDVKM. The V and J ends lost 8 bases and 8 bases, in that order; junction bases with no gene match: 10. Full variable domain (remainder filled in from reference TRBV28 and TRBJ2-1): DVKVTQSSRYLVKRTGEKVFLECVQDMDHENMFWYRQDPGLGLRLIYFSYDVKMKEKGDIPEGYSVSREKKERFSLILESASTNQTSMYLCASWASGINHEQFFGPGTRLTVL.

CDR3 nucleotide sequence: TGTGCCATCAGGACAGCTGGGGCCAACGTCCTGACTTTC. Its translation: CAIRTAGANVLTF. V gene TRBV10-3 combines with J gene TRBJ2-6, with D perhaps matching TRBD1 (5 bases). This CDR3 contains 13 residues. The V end lost 6 bases, the J end lost 2 bases, and 5 bases lay between the germline ends. Germline CDR1 and CDR2: ENHRY and SYGVKD.

CDR3 coding DNA: TGTGCCAGCAGCTTAGAGGACAGGGGCCAGAGCTCCTACAATGAGCAGTTCTTC. It yields the protein CASSLEDRGQSSYNEQFF. This rearrangement joins TRBV7-7 to TRBJ2-1, with 9 bases aligning to TRBD1. The germline V gene has CDR1 SSHAT and CDR2 FNYEAQ (reference sequence). The CDR3 totals 18 residues. J lost 0 bases, V lost 1 base, and 7 bases had no gene match.

This clone was picked up a small number of times. The gene calls are TRBV7-8 and TRBJ2-1; D is perhaps TRBD2 (5 bases). CDR1 SGHVS and CDR2 FQNEAQ come from the germline V gene. V was trimmed by 3 bases and J by 0 bases, leaving 12 bases between them. This CDR3 comprises 16 residues. CDR3 protein: CASSLPWRSSYNEQFF. CDR3 in DNA: TGTGCCAGCAGCTTGCCTTGGAGGAGCTCCTACAATGAGCAGTTCTTC.

The chain combines TRBV27 with TRBJ2-1; 7 bases match TRBD1. This CDR3 has 16 residues. Germline CDR1 reads MNHEY; CDR2 reads SMNVEV (reference sequence). V trimming: 4 bases; J trimming: 3 bases; junction bases outside the gene matches: 9. CDR3 protein: CASSSTGERDYNEQFF. The CDR3 coding sequence is TGTGCCAGCAGTTCCACAGGGGAAAGGGACTACAATGAGCAGTTCTTC.

This clone was seen once. V usage is TRBV6-5 and J usage is TRBJ2-7; 10 bases map to TRBD2. The germline V gene encodes CDR1 MNHEY and CDR2 SVGAGI. The V and J ends lost 0 bases and 3 bases, in that order; junction bases with no gene match: 2. The CDR3 runs to 15 residues. In nucleotides, the CDR3 is TGTGCCAGCAGTTACTCCCCTAGCGGGAGCTACGAGCAGTACTTC. Encoded protein: CASSYSPSGSYEQYF.

The chain has TRBV9 and TRBJ2-3; tentatively, D is TRBD2 (6 bases). Trimming stripped 3 bases from V and 5 bases from J, with 13 bases between. The CDR3 runs to 14 residues. Germline V gives CDR1 SGDLS, CDR2 YYNGEE. The CDR3 nucleotides read TGTGCCAGCAGCGGTAGCGGTCGCGGAGATACGCAGTATTTT. This sequence encodes CASSGSGRGDTQYF.

This clone was seen once. The rearrangement links TRBV5-6 to TRBJ2-2, with TRBD1 as a possible D gene (6 bases). V gave up 6 bases and J gave up 5 bases, with 14 bases separating them. From germline, CDR1 is SGHDT and CDR2 YYEEEE. This CDR3 comprises 14 residues. As DNA, the CDR3 is TGTGCCAGCAACCTTGGACAGTATACCGGGGAGCTGTTTTTT. Translation gives CASNLGQYTGELFF.

This clone was found once. This sequence joins TRBV7-2 and TRBJ2-7; 8 nucleotides agree with TRBD2. V shed 1 base and J 4 bases; nucleotides not matched to a gene: 9. The CDR3 sequence is 16 residues long. Germline V gene sequence: CDR1 SGHTA, CDR2 FQGNSA. The CDR3 DNA reads as TGTGCCAGCAGCTTAGTGGCGGGGGGTGCCCAGTACGAGCAGTACTTC. Amino acids: CASSLVAGGAQYEQYF.

This chain uses TRBV4-1 with TRBJ2-3; TRBD2 might be the D (6 bases). V lost 0 bases to trimming and J lost 3 bases, with 16 bases between them. The length of the CDR3 is 17 residues. CDR1 is MGHRA, CDR2 YSYEKL, per germline. CDR3 DNA sequence: TGCGCCAGCAGCCAAGAGAGGGGTACGGGGGTGACAGATACGCAGTATTTT. This codes for CASSQERGTGVTDTQYF.

This clone appeared a few times. V gene TRBV4-1 combines with J gene TRBJ1-5, with D perhaps matching TRBD1 (6 bases). CDR1 and CDR2 (germline): MGHRA, YSYEKL. This CDR3 contains 16 residues. V lost 0 bases and J 3 bases, leaving 12 bases between the germline ends. CDR3 bases: TGCGCCAGCAGCCAAGAAGGGGGACGGGTCAATCAGCCCCAGCATTTT. Its translation is CASSQEGGRVNQPQHF.

A single count supports this clone. The chain couples TRBV7-9 to TRBJ2-3; 8 bases agree with TRBD2. J lost 1 base, V lost 2 bases, and 8 bases had no gene match. The germline CDR1 and CDR2 sequences are SEHNR and FQNEAQ (reference sequence). CDR3 length: 17 amino acids. CDR3 sequence (DNA): TGTGCCAGCAGCTTACCCCGGGCGGGGGGCCGCACAGATACGCAGTATTTT. This sequence encodes CASSLPRAGGRTDTQYF.

CDR3: CASRARPDSSYEQYF. CDR3 in DNA: TGTGCCAGCAGGGCCCGACCGGACAGCTCCTACGAGCAGTACTTC. This sequence joins TRBV27 and TRBJ2-7; tentatively, D is TRBD1 (6 bases). Germline lookup yields CDR1 MNHEY and CDR2 SMNVEV (reference sequence). The V and J ends lost 6 bases and 0 bases respectively, with 15 bases between them. The CDR3 length is 15 residues.

The chain uses TRBV6-5 and TRBJ2-5, with 7 bases that match TRBD1. CDR3 length: 14 residues. Germline CDR1 and CDR2: MNHEY and SVGAGI. The J segment lost 4 bases and the V segment lost 6 bases, leaving 8 bases of the junction unmatched. CDR3 in amino acids: CASSLGTALETQYF. The CDR3 nucleotides read TGTGCCAGCAGCCTCGGGACAGCGCTAGAGACCCAGTACTTC.

V gene TRBV5-1 combines with J gene TRBJ2-1; D may be TRBD2 (6 bases). This CDR3 spans 15 amino acids. The V gene lost 3 bases and the J gene lost 4 bases, with 14 bases spanning the gap. Germline V gene sequence: CDR1 SGHRS, CDR2 YFSETQ. This CDR3 is CASSWRGGEYNEQFF. CDR3 in DNA: TGCGCCAGCAGCTGGAGGGGCGGGGAGTACAATGAGCAGTTCTTC.

The chain recombines TRBV27 with TRBJ1-1; no firm D call. Germline V gene lookup returns CDR1 MNHEY and CDR2 SMNVEV (reference sequence). Trimming removed 2 bases from V and 2 bases from J, with 9 bases in between. This CDR3 contains 14 residues. This CDR3 is CASSLLAANTEAFF. The CDR3 coding sequence is TGTGCCAGCAGTTTACTAGCGGCTAACACTGAAGCTTTCTTT.

The V gene is TRBV10-3, the J gene TRBJ2-1, with D perhaps matching TRBD2 (5 bases). This CDR3 is built from 14 residues. CDR1 and CDR2 (germline): ENHRY, SYGVKD. The chain's CDR3 is CALRSREGDNEQFF. The CDR3 DNA is TGTGCTCTCCGAAGTCGAGAGGGCGACAATGAGCAGTTCTTC.

This clone was seen a single time. V and J are TRBV2 and TRBJ1-2; D not certain. The CDR3 consists of 12 residues. The germline gives CDR1 SNHLY, CDR2 FYNNEI. V lost 3 bases to trimming and J lost 6 bases, with 8 bases between them. CDR3 in amino acids: CASSDRGNGYTF. CDR3 nucleotides: TGTGCCAGCAGTGATCGGGGAAATGGCTACACCTTC.